The next 24 T cell receptor beta chains were all read from a single sample in a study of T cell responses to AZD1222 COVID-19 vaccine. This table comes from immunoSEQ multiplex PCR, and its TCRdb copy is limited to in-frame clones, with some not included. The sample contains 100,000 to 150,000 clones, approximately 88% of which appear only once. The material sequenced was peripheral blood, taken on day 0 of AZD1222 vaccination. These TCRs come from an adult in good health.

The CDR3 loop reads CASGGYQKGELFF. CDR3 nucleotides: TGTGCCAGTGGGGGTTATCAAAAGGGGGAGCTGTTTTTT. V is TRBV19 and J is TRBJ2-2; D is possibly TRBD1 or TRBD2 (5 bases each). The CDR3 has 13 residues. Trimming shortened V by 8 bases and J by 8 bases, and 15 bases separated the two germline ends. Germline-derived CDR1 and CDR2 are LNHDA and SQIVND (reference sequence).

The V gene is TRBV10-3, the J gene TRBJ1-5; D possibly corresponds to TRBD1 (5 bases). V was pared by 3 bases and J by 7 bases, with 7 bases between. Germline CDR1 is ENHRY and CDR2 is SYGVKD. This CDR3 comprises 12 residues. The CDR3, as DNA: TGTGCCATCAGTGACCAGGGACAGCCCCAGCATTTT. Its protein is CAISDQGQPQHF.

The chain uses TRBV6-5 and TRBJ1-1; possible D gene TRBD1, 5 bases. Trimming left V 4 bases short and J 4 bases short, with 13 bases between. This CDR3 is built from 14 residues. The germline CDR1 and CDR2 sequences are MNHEY and SVGAGI. CDR3 residues: CASSLRQLATEAFF. CDR3 DNA sequence: TGTGCCAGCAGTTTAAGACAGCTGGCCACTGAAGCTTTCTTT.

This sequence joins TRBV29-1 and TRBJ1-1; D is ambiguous. Trimming shortened V by 1 base and J by 4 bases, and 7 bases separated the two germline ends. The CDR3 contains 12 residues. CDR1 and CDR2 (germline): SQVTM, ANQGSEA. The CDR3 reads CSVEGRATEAFF. DNA of the CDR3: TGCAGCGTTGAAGGGAGGGCCACTGAAGCTTTCTTT.

In this sample, this clone turned up a few times. The rearrangement joins TRBV20-1 to TRBJ2-1; D remains ambiguous. The germline gives CDR1 DFQATT, CDR2 SNEGSKA (reference sequence). The CDR3 is 14 residues long. V gave up 3 bases and J gave up 4 bases, with 13 bases separating them. The CDR3 is CSASRPANYNEQFF. CDR3 DNA sequence: TGCAGTGCTAGTCGGCCAGCCAATTACAATGAGCAGTTCTTC.

V usage is TRBV5-1 and J usage is TRBJ2-2; 11 bases fit TRBD2. V shed 4 bases and J 1 base; nucleotides not matched to a gene: 3. The CDR3 loop spans 16 amino acids. Germline CDR1 is SGHRS and CDR2 is YFSETQ. CDR3 DNA: TGCGCCAGCAGCCCCGGACTAGCGGGGAACACCGGGGAGCTGTTTTTT. This codes for CASSPGLAGNTGELFF.

This chain links TRBV28 with TRBJ2-2; the match to TRBD2 covers 8 bases. There are 17 residues in the CDR3. Germline CDR1 MDHEN, CDR2 SYDVKM. V lost 5 bases and J lost 4; bases outside the gene matches: 12. The CDR3 DNA is TGTGCCAGCAGTCCGGGGAGCGGGGGTGTTGGCACCGGGGAGCTGTTTTTT. Translating it yields CASSPGSGGVGTGELFF. Complete variable domain (other parts from reference TRBV28 and TRBJ2-2): DVKVTQSSRYLVKRTGEKVFLECVQDMDHENMFWYRQDPGLGLRLIYFSYDVKMKEKGDIPEGYSVSREKKERFSLILESASTNQTSMYLCASSPGSGGVGTGELFFGEGSRLTVL.

This chain links TRBV29-1 with TRBJ2-3, with D possibly being TRBD1 or TRBD2 (7 bases each). V lost 2 bases and J lost 3, with 9 bases in between. This CDR3 is built from 13 residues. Per the germline V gene, CDR1 is SQVTM and CDR2 is ANQGSEA. The CDR3 nucleotides are TGCAGCGTTGAACAGGGGGGGACAGATACGCAGTATTTT. It translates to CSVEQGGTDTQYF.

The chain links TRBV7-2 to TRBJ2-2; 8 bases line up with TRBD2. J lost 4 bases, V lost 5 bases, and 3 bases had no gene match. The CDR3 extends over 14 amino acids. Per germline, CDR1 SGHTA and CDR2 FQGNSA. The CDR3 region is CASSPGGATGELFF. CDR3 in DNA: TGTGCCAGCAGCCCCGGGGGGGCCACCGGGGAGCTGTTTTTT.

The J gene is TRBJ1-4, the V gene TRBV5-6; 9 nucleotides match TRBD1. This CDR3 comprises 15 residues. With V trimmed by 4 bases and J by 8 bases, 9 bases remained unmatched. CDR1 is SGHDT, CDR2 YYEEEE, per germline. CDR3 amino acids: CASSSGTGNGEKLFF. CDR3 nucleotides: TGTGCCAGCAGCAGCGGGACAGGGAATGGCGAAAAACTGTTTTTT.

The chain carries TRBV4-1 and TRBJ2-7; D not resolved. The V end was cut by 2 bases, the J end by 0 bases, with 5 bases between. Germline CDR1 is MGHRA and CDR2 is YSYEKL. CDR3 length: 13 amino acids. CDR3 region: CASSQKTSYEQYF. The CDR3 nucleotides read TGCGCCAGCAGCCAAAAAACCTCCTACGAGCAGTACTTC.

Comment on this clone: Relative to the germline gene, one junction end is altered; a read error may explain this. The same CDR3 also results from other DNA sequences found in this sample. V gene TRBV28 combines with J gene TRBJ2-1; 14 nucleotides match TRBD2. The CDR3 runs 15 residues. Germline CDR1 reads MDHEN; CDR2 reads SYDVKM. The CDR3 nucleotides read TGTGCCAGCAGCTGGGGACTAGCGGGGGATAATGAACAGTTCTTC. It translates to CASSWGLAGDNEQFF.

This chain links TRBV18 with TRBJ1-2, with 8 nucleotides matching TRBD1. The germline gives CDR1 KGHSH, CDR2 LQKENI. The CDR3 has 13 residues. V gave up 2 bases and J gave up 5 bases; unmatched junction bases: 1. DNA for the CDR3: TGTGCCAGCTCACCAAGACAGGGGTATGGCTACACCTTC. As protein: CASSPRQGYGYTF.

This chain connects TRBV28 to TRBJ2-5, with a weak D call TRBD2 (6 bases). V was shortened by 4 bases and J by 4 bases, with 13 bases between the two germline ends. The CDR3 totals 14 residues. Germline-derived CDR1 and CDR2 are MDHEN and SYDVKM. The CDR3 here is CASSSGLHIETQYF. The CDR3 coding sequence is TGTGCCAGCAGTTCTGGACTACATATAGAGACCCAGTACTTC.

The CDR3 nucleotides are TGCGCCAGCAGCTTGGGACAAGGGGGTTTAGATACGCAGTATTTT. It encodes CASSLGQGGLDTQYF. The chain couples TRBV5-1 to TRBJ2-3; D possibly corresponds to TRBD1 (6 bases). Germline V gene lookup returns CDR1 SGHRS and CDR2 YFSETQ. The CDR3 covers 15 residues. Trimming shortened V by 0 bases and J by 5 bases, and 13 bases separated the two germline ends. The whole variable domain, filled in from reference TRBV5-1 and TRBJ2-3, reads KAGVTQTPRYLIKTRGQQVTLSCSPISGHRSVSWYQQTPGQGLQFLFEYFSETQRNKGNFPGRFSGRQFSNSRSEMNVSTLELGDSALYLCASSLGQGGLDTQYFGPGTRLTVL.

The J gene is TRBJ1-4, the V gene TRBV6-1, with D unclear. CDR3 length: 11 residues. In germline, CDR1 is MNHNS, CDR2 SASEGT. V was pared by 1 base and J by 8 bases, with 2 bases between. The CDR3 is CASSEGEKLFF. The DNA for the CDR3 is TGTGCCAGCAGTGAAGGCGAAAAACTGTTTTTT.

On this clone: Germline is not matched at one junction end, which may reflect a read error. CDR3 nucleotides: TGTGCCAGTAGCGGGGGGGCCGCGGGAGAGACCCAGTACTTC. Translation gives CASSGGAAGETQYF. J is TRBJ2-5 and V is TRBV9; 11 bases map to TRBD2. The germline V gene encodes CDR1 SGDLS and CDR2 YYNGEE. This CDR3 spans 14 amino acids.

The chain employs TRBV7-9 and TRBJ2-2; TRBD1 agrees at 9 bases. V was clipped by 4 bases and J by 2 bases; unmatched bases: 2. CDR1 is SEHNR, CDR2 FQNEAQ, per germline (reference sequence). This CDR3 is 15 amino acids long. CDR3 in DNA: TGTGCCAGCAGCTCGGACAGGGGTAACACCGGGGAGCTGTTTTTT. Translated: CASSSDRGNTGELFF.

The rearrangement links TRBV19 to TRBJ2-3; maybe TRBD2 (5 bases). This CDR3 contains 14 residues. Germline assignment: CDR1 LNHDA and CDR2 SQIVND (reference sequence). The V end lost 5 bases, the J end lost 6 bases, and 15 bases lay between the germline ends. The DNA of the CDR3 is TGTGCCAGTAGTGCGAAAGAGGGCCGGGATACGCAGTATTTT. Amino acids: CASSAKEGRDTQYF.

This sequence joins TRBV11-2 and TRBJ1-2; D call uncertain. The CDR3 has 12 amino acids. Germline CDR1 and CDR2: SGHAT and FQNNGV. The V end was cut by 1 base, the J end by 12 bases, with 12 bases between. In nucleotides, the CDR3 is TGTGCCAGCAGCTTAGTGGCAGGCTCCCACACCTTC. This codes for CASSLVAGSHTF.

The chain uses TRBV14 and TRBJ1-6; perhaps TRBD1 as D (6 bases). The V gene lost 4 bases and the J gene lost 0 bases, with 25 bases spanning the gap. Germline V CDR1 and CDR2: SGHDN, FVKESK. There are 21 residues in the CDR3. The CDR3 protein is CASSRKRGPGDTSSYNSPLHF. CDR3 bases: TGTGCCAGCAGCCGCAAAAGAGGCCCCGGGGACACAAGCTCCTATAATTCACCCCTCCACTTT.

V is TRBV29-1 and J is TRBJ2-2; maybe TRBD1 (6 bases). Looked up from germline, CDR1 is SQVTM and CDR2 is ANQGSEA. The CDR3 length is 13 residues. V dropped 4 bases and J dropped 1 base, with 7 bases sitting between them. The CDR3 here is CSVAGQNTGELFF. The DNA for the CDR3 is TGCAGCGTTGCGGGACAGAACACCGGGGAGCTGTTTTTT.

The chain links TRBV29-1 to TRBJ1-5; 9 bases agree with TRBD1. CDR1 is SQVTM, CDR2 ANQGSEA, per germline. With 4 bases clipped from V and 1 base from J, the junction kept 2 bases outside the gene matches. The CDR3 has 14 amino acids. CDR3 bases: TGCAGCGTTGGGGACAGGGCGAGCAATCAGCCCCAGCATTTT. It is translated as CSVGDRASNQPQHF.

The V gene is TRBV12-5, the J gene TRBJ1-1; 8 bases agree with TRBD1. This CDR3 is built from 16 residues. CDR1 and CDR2 (germline): LGHNT, FRNRAP. The V and J ends lost 5 bases and 0 bases, in that order; junction bases with no gene match: 8. The CDR3 nucleotides are TGTGCTAGTGGTCCCCCCAGGACAGGGATGAACACTGAAGCTTTCTTT. It encodes CASGPPRTGMNTEAFF.